The TCR beta chain under discussion was sequenced for a study of blood T cells in healthy people across ages. This CDR3 has 14 residues. The V gene's germline CDR1 is SGDLS and CDR2 YYNGEE. J lost 2 bases, V lost 2 bases, and 1 base had no gene match. General study points: Long-lived donors carried more naive CD4+ cells and greater diversity than aged donors. Diversity figures derived from one million T cells were judged to underestimate the true value. TCR beta diversity, measured per million T cells, fell in a roughly linear way with age.

For every donor, a draw yielded 8.5 to 10 milliliters of peripheral blood. Primers used in a second PCR of roughly 6 to 12 cycles were a sample-barcoded 5' primer and a J-beta primer mix. MiXCR was run by TCRdb on the 5' RACE reads, yielding one entry per CDR3 protein. The sample holds around 650,000 distinct CDR3 sequences, roughly 43% seen once. This clonotype was seen a handful of times. Its antigen remains unknown. This chain uses TRBV9 with TRBJ2-7, with TRBD2 matching over 10 bases. The sequence was obtained from a man older than 75 in good health. Sample: blood. The CDR3 region is CASSVSGRTYEQYF. The CDR3 DNA follows: TGTGCCAGCAGCGTTAGCGGGAGGACCTACGAGCAGTACTTC.